One and the same sample provided the 4 T cell receptor beta chains below, sequenced in a study of blood T cell repertoires in COVID-19. Assay used: immunoSEQ multiplex PCR; TCRdb lists only in-frame clones, some missing. The sample has 200,000 to 250,000 clones, 82% seen once; the top ten hold 3% to 4%. The specimen sequenced was PBMCs or T cells enriched from blood (not recorded which). The source of these receptors is a woman aged 55 to 70 who had recovered from COVID-19.

The genes are TRBV7-2 and TRBJ2-3, with 10 bases identical to TRBD2. The CDR3 loop spans 15 amino acids. Germline values: CDR1 SGHTA, CDR2 FQGNSA. Unmatched junction bases numbered 2, after V lost 4 bases and J lost 1 base. CDR3 coding DNA: TGTGCCAGCAGCTCCGGACTAGCGGGCACAGATACGCAGTATTTT. The encoded protein is CASSSGLAGTDTQYF.

This chain joins TRBV10-3 and TRBJ1-4; 7 bases agree with TRBD1. From germline, CDR1 is ENHRY and CDR2 SYGVKD. The V segment lost 11 bases and the J segment 13 bases; nucleotides outside the gene matches: 10. The CDR3 is made up of 11 amino acids. Here the CDR3 DNA reads TGTGCCGCCGGACAGGCCCAAAGACTGTTTTTT. This encodes CAAGQAQRLFF.

This chain uses TRBV10-1 with TRBJ1-2; tentatively, D is TRBD1 (5 bases). The CDR3 is 13 amino acids. Germline V CDR1 and CDR2: WNHNN, SYGVQD (reference sequence). V lost 8 bases to trimming and J lost 2 bases, with 12 bases between them. The CDR3 protein is CASSRSGNYGYTF. CDR3 coding DNA: TGCGCCAGCTCAAGATCAGGGAACTATGGCTACACCTTC.

The rearrangement links TRBV6-1 to TRBJ1-5; 9 bases map to TRBD1. Germline V gene lookup returns CDR1 MNHNS and CDR2 SASEGT. J was trimmed by 5 bases and V by 3 bases; bases with no gene match: 5. The CDR3 has 15 residues. The CDR3 sequence: CASSEGQGDHQPQHF. The CDR3 region has the DNA TGTGCCAGCAGTGAGGGACAGGGTGACCATCAGCCCCAGCATTTT.